The following is a T cell receptor (beta chain) sequence with its context. The antigen is undetermined. Profiling relied on immunoSEQ multiplex PCR, and the TCRdb table lists in-frame clones only, not all of them. The sample shows tens of thousands of clones, approximately 92% of them seen only once. These data are taken from a study of graft-versus-host responses after intestinal transplantation. Study summary: Induction with anti-thymocyte globulin, then tacrolimus and steroids for about 3 years, was given to all recipients. Study findings and constraints: Peak circulating GvH clone levels were associated with early post-transplant HvG declines. Detection of GvH clones occurred in recipient marrow, and some had their first appearance in ileum or blood. Individuals who had graft-donor T cell macrochimerism had allografts that showed high graft-versus-host to host-versus-graft clonal ratios.

This TCR was recovered from a human donor who received an intestinal transplant. This specimen consisted of unstimulated CD4+ T cells sorted from spleen or lymph node cells, obtained before intestinal transplant.

The CDR3 region is CASSYRSEGQPQHF. CDR3 nucleotides: TGTGCCAGCAGTTACCGCTCGGAGGGGCAGCCCCAGCATTTT. The chain links TRBV6-5 to TRBJ1-5; maybe TRBD1 (5 bases). Germline V gene data show CDR1 as MNHEY and CDR2 as SVGAGI. V gave up 2 bases and J gave up 7 bases, with 12 bases separating them. The CDR3 length is 14 residues.